The rows below give T cell receptor beta chains drawn from one sample of a study of T cell repertoires in cytomegalovirus infection. Antigens of these TCRs are unknown. TCRdb ran MiXCR on the reads and lists one entry per CDR3 protein. Here the sample spans 40,000 to 50,000 distinct CDR3 sequences, 20% to 25% being singletons. Sequenced material: PBMCs, sequenced either directly or after in vitro stimulation (not recorded which). Every receptor here comes from a human donor in good health (CMV status not recorded). Some clones in this sample may be carry-over from other donors' samples. Each CDR3 is given with its conserved first and last residue. D genes are given only for firm matches. For some rows the clone size is stated as once, few or many, or as a class when expanded; others skip it.

TRBJ2-1 | . | TRBD2 | TRBV6-5 | CASIEPSGKTYNEQFF | TGTGCCAGCATAGAACCAAGCGGGAAGACCTACAATGAGCAGTTCTTC
TRBJ1-3 | few | . | TRBV11-2 | CASSSVMGRTGNTIYF | TGTGCCAGCAGCTCCGTGATGGGCAGAACTGGAAACACCATATATTTT
TRBJ2-7 | . | TRBD2 | TRBV20-1 | CSARSGISADEQYF | TGCAGTGCTAGGAGCGGGATTTCGGCGGACGAGCAGTACTTC
TRBJ1-1 | many | . | TRBV12-3/TRBV12-4 | CASSPGTVNTEAFF | TGTGCCAGCAGCCCCGGGACGGTCAACACTGAAGCTTTCTTT
TRBJ2-3 | . | . | TRBV24-1 | CATSDLGGGLNYTQYF | TGTGCCACCAGTGATCTAGGCGGCGGCCTCAACTATACGCAGTATTTT
TRBJ1-4 | . | . | TRBV4-1 | CASSRGGYATNEKLFF | TGCGCCAGCAGCCGGGGGGGCTATGCAACTAATGAAAAACTGTTTTTT
TRBJ2-4 | . | . | TRBV20-1 | CSAQTNRGGDDIQYF | TGCAGTGCCCAGACAAATAGGGGGGGGGATGACATTCAGTACTTC
TRBJ2-2 | . | . | TRBV7-9 | CASSPGTSRGELFF | TGTGCCAGCAGCCCTGGGACGTCGCGCGGGGAGCTGTTTTTT
TRBJ1-5 | few | . | TRBV6-6 | CASSVTDSNQPQHF | TGTGCCAGCAGTGTGACAGATAGCAATCAGCCCCAGCATTTT
TRBJ2-4 | few | . | TRBV6-5 | CASSYYGRGKNIQYF | TGTGCCAGCTCCTACTATGGCAGGGGCAAAAACATTCAGTACTTC
TRBJ1-1 | . | . | TRBV28 | CASRTTGWAFF | TGTGCCAGCAGAACTACAGGGTGGGCTTTCTTT
TRBJ2-6 | many | . | TRBV6-5 | CASSYRVRGTGVSGANVLTF | TGTGCCAGCAGTTACCGAGTCAGGGGTACGGGGGTCTCTGGGGCCAACGTCCTGACTTTC
TRBJ2-1 | . | . | TRBV5-4 | CASSLPSGSTNEQFF | TGTGCCAGCAGCTTGCCGAGCGGGTCAACGAATGAGCAGTTCTTC
TRBJ1-5 | many | TRBD1 | TRBV7-4 | CASSSEPDRKYSNQPQHF | TGTGCCAGCAGCTCCGAACCGGACAGGAAATATAGCAATCAGCCCCAGCATTTT
TRBJ2-7 | . | . | TRBV5-5 | CASSLGSGHPYEQYF | TGTGCCAGCAGCCTGGGATCGGGACACCCCTACGAGCAGTACTTC
TRBJ2-7 | . | . | TRBV7-2 | CASSLAAGANEQYF | TGTGCCAGCAGCTTAGCGGCGGGGGCCAACGAGCAGTACTTC
TRBJ1-1 | . | . | TRBV6-2/TRBV6-3 | CASSSRKAFF | TGTGCCAGCAGCTCCAGGAAAGCTTTCTTT
TRBJ1-6 | . | TRBD1 | TRBV20-1 | CSATGVKSPLHF | TGCAGCGCCACAGGGGTCAAATCACCCCTCCACTTT
TRBJ2-1 | . | . | TRBV19 | CATRDLNYNEQFF | TGTGCCACCCGGGACTTAAATTACAATGAGCAGTTCTTC
TRBJ1-1 | many | . | TRBV6-6 | CASSYSSRSEAFF | TGTGCCAGCAGTTACTCGTCACGGTCTGAAGCTTTCTTT
TRBJ2-7 | few | TRBD1 | TRBV6-1 | CASSEPGQSRSYEQYF | TGTGCCAGCAGCGAGCCGGGACAGTCTCGCTCCTACGAGCAGTACTTC
TRBJ2-3 | many | . | TRBV7-2 | CASSSGADTQYF | TGTGCCAGCAGCTCTGGGGCAGATACGCAGTATTTT
TRBJ2-7 | . | . | TRBV29-1 | CSATESPYYEQYF | TGCAGCGCCACCGAGAGCCCTTACTACGAGCAGTACTTC
TRBJ2-2 | . | . | TRBV4-3 | CASSHLSVAGELFF | TGCGCCAGCAGCCACCTGTCGGTCGCCGGGGAGCTGTTTTTT
TRBJ2-1 | . | . | TRBV27 | CASSRRRQSQLYNEQFF | TGTGCCAGCAGTCGGCGACGGCAGTCCCAACTATACAATGAGCAGTTCTTC
TRBJ1-6 | many | . | TRBV7-2 | CASSLDSRGTPLHF | TGTGCCAGCAGCTTAGACAGTAGGGGGACCCCTCTCCACTTT
TRBJ1-2 | . | . | TRBV7-2 | CASSLAASFRRNYGYTF | TGTGCCAGCAGCTTAGCTGCATCATTCCGCCGTAACTATGGCTACACCTTC
TRBJ1-5 | medium-sized | . | TRBV12-3/TRBV12-4 | CASTLEDQPQHF | TGTGCCAGCACCCTAGAGGATCAGCCCCAGCATTTT
TRBJ2-1 | many | TRBD2 | TRBV20-1 | CSAGLAGVINEQFF | TGCAGTGCTGGACTAGCGGGAGTAATCAATGAGCAGTTCTTC
TRBJ2-1 | . | TRBD2 | TRBV18 | CASSPIRGGNEQFF | TGTGCCAGCTCACCAATCCGGGGGGGCAATGAGCAGTTCTTC
TRBJ2-5 | few | . | TRBV9 | CASSVGGQETQYF | TGTGCCAGCAGCGTTGGGGGTCAAGAGACCCAGTACTTC
TRBJ1-6 | . | . | TRBV2 | CASTPGQQSSPLHF | TGTGCCAGCACCCCGGGACAACAGAGTTCACCCCTCCACTTT
TRBJ2-2 | many | . | TRBV10-3 | CASLGRELFF | TGTGCCTCCCTGGGGAGGGAGCTGTTTTTT
TRBJ2-5 | . | TRBD2 | TRBV11-2 | CASSSLAGGLQETQYF | TGTGCCAGCAGCTCACTAGCGGGGGGCCTTCAAGAGACCCAGTACTTC
TRBJ2-7 | many | TRBD2 | TRBV27 | CASSSRLAGGPPCEQYF | TGTGCCAGCAGTTCCCGGCTAGCGGGAGGGCCACCCTGCGAGCAGTACTTC
TRBJ2-1 | few | . | TRBV10-3 | CAISSSGRNEQFF | TGTGCCATCTCATCGTCTGGGAGGAATGAGCAGTTCTTC
TRBJ2-1 | . | TRBD2 | TRBV4-2 | CASSQESRTRAYNEQFF | TGTGCCAGCAGCCAAGAATCCAGGACTAGGGCCTACAATGAGCAGTTCTTC